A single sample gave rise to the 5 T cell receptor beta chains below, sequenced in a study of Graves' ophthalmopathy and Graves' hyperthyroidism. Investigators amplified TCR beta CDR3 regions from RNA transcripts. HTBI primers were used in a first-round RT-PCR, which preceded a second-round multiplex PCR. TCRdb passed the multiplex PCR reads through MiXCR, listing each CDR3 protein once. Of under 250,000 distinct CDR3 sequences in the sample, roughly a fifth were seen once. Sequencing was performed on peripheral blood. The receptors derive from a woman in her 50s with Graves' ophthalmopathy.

CDR3 bases: TGTGCCAGCAACCGGGCCTTAGCAGCAGAGACCCAGTACTTC. Residues: CASNRALAAETQYF. The chain combines TRBV19 with TRBJ2-5, with D uncertain. V was trimmed by 9 bases and J by 4 bases, leaving 18 bases between them. Germline V gene sequence: CDR1 LNHDA, CDR2 SQIVND (reference sequence). CDR3 size: 14 residues. The full variable domain, its missing parts supplied by reference TRBV19 and TRBJ2-5, is DGGITQSPKYLFRKEGQNVTLSCEQNLNHDAMYWYRQDPGQGLRLIYYSQIVNDFQKGDIAEGYSVSREKKESFPLTVTSAQKNPTAFYLCASNRALAAETQYFGPGTRLLVL.

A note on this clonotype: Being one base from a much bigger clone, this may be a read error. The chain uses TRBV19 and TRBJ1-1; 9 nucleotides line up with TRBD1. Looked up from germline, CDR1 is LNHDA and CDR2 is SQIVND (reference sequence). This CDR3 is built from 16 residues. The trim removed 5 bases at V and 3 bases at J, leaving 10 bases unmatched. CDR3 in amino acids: CASSFRDREVHTEAFF. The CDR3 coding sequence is TGTGCCAGTAGTTTCCGGGACAGGGAAGTACACACTGAAGCTTTCTTT.

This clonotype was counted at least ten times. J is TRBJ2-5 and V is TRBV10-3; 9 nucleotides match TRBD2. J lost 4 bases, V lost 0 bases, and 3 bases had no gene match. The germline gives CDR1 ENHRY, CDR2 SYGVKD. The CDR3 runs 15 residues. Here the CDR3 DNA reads TGTGCCATCAGTGAGTCGGCGGGAGGGCGAGAGACCCAGTACTTC. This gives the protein CAISESAGGRETQYF.

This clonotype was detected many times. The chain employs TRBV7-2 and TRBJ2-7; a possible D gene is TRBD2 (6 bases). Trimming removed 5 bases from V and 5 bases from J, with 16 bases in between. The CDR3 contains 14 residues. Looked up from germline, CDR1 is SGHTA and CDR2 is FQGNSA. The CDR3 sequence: CASSGGTHRNEQYF. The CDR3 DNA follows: TGTGCCAGCAGCGGGGGGACCCATCGGAACGAGCAGTACTTC.

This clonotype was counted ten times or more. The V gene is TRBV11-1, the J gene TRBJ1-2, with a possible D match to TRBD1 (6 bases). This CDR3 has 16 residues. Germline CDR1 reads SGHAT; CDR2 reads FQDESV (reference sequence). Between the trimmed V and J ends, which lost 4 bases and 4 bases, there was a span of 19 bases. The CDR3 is CASSSLWGGQIYGYTF. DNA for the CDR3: TGTGCCAGCAGCTCCCTATGGGGAGGACAGATCTATGGCTACACCTTC.